The sequence of this T cell receptor (beta chain) was determined in a study of blood T cell repertoires in COVID-19. Study at large: PBMCs, B-cell-depleted T cells, or T cells provided the cDNA or gDNA that made up the material.

Only in-frame clones appear in the TCRdb table, and some are missing; sequencing was by immunoSEQ multiplex PCR. The sample consists of around 300,000 clones, around 86% of them appearing once. The TCR originated in a woman aged 30 to 39 with active or convalescent COVID-19. The sequenced material came from peripheral blood.

As DNA, the CDR3 is TGTGCCAGCAGCGCGCGGGGGGACGTCACAGATACGCAGTATTTT. It specifies CASSARGDVTDTQYF. The chain employs TRBV7-2 and TRBJ2-3; 8 bases align to TRBD2. J lost 2 bases, V lost 5 bases, and 6 bases had no gene match. The CDR3 consists of 15 residues. Per the germline V gene, CDR1 is SGHTA and CDR2 is FQGNSA.